The source of this T cell receptor beta chain is a study of CD8 T cells in ankylosing spondylitis (dated by TCRdb to about 2017). For the study in its entirety: The study set out to find disease-linked TCR variants by profiling T cell receptor beta repertoires in ankylosing spondylitis patients and healthy donors. The full study cohort was made up of approximately 24 ankylosing spondylitis patients and some 100 healthy donors. Peripheral blood was sampled, and synovial fluid was additionally collected from ankylosing spondylitis patients. Here is what the overall study found, with its caveats: According to the report, matched synovial fluid samples from ankylosing spondylitis patients were significantly enriched for the disease-linked clones. Blood from ankylosing spondylitis patients appeared to be characterized by a TCR beta motif made up of fewer than ten highly homologous amino acid variants. Some motif variants were previously reported in synovial fluid and blood of reactive arthritis patients, suggesting common disease-initiation mechanisms. The disease-linked clones showed a CD8+ phenotype and occurred at relatively low frequencies in peripheral blood.

The sample was run on an Illumina HiSeq 2500. TCR beta libraries were prepared by quantitative 5'-RACE with molecular barcodes. Per the authors' processing: A new computational method, built on a probabilistic model of VDJ rearrangement, was used to identify disease-linked TCR variants. TCRdb cleaned the public reads at Q25 with fastp, built clones with MiXCR and kept in-frame beta chains. Each entry merges the rows of one CDR3 protein and shows their most common DNA and genes. Clone size and V and J calls follow TCRdb, not the original study. Within this sample are some 700,000 distinct CDR3 sequences, with around 20% of them counted one time only. The ten largest clones capture approximately 18% of the sample. In the case of this clonotype: Its antigen specificity is not known. The sample holds no much larger clone one base away, and base qualities are not on file.

Based on the germline V gene, the CDR1 and CDR2 sequences are MDHEN and SYDVKM. Spanning cysteine to phenylalanine, the CDR3 consists of 14 amino acids. The entry retains the CDR3 DNA only, 42 bases that are in frame from base 1. Cut back by 5 bases and 5 bases, the V and J ends lie 15 bases apart. The specimen sequenced was blood, either unsorted or a sorted T cell fraction (not recorded which). Rearrangement joined TRBV28 to TRBJ2-5; the D gene assignment is ambiguous. The source of this sequence is a male donor with ankylosing spondylitis. The CDR3 region has the sequence CASSRKPASETQYF. Here is the DNA: TGTGCCAGCAGTCGGAAACCCGCATCCGAGACCCAGTACTTC. When the CDR3 is completed using the reference TRBV28 and TRBJ2-5 genes on either side, the full variable domain is DVKVTQSSRYLVKRTGEKVFLECVQDMDHENMFWYRQDPGLGLRLIYFSYDVKMKEKGDIPEGYSVSREKKERFSLILESASTNQTSMYLCASSRKPASETQYFGPGTRLLVL.